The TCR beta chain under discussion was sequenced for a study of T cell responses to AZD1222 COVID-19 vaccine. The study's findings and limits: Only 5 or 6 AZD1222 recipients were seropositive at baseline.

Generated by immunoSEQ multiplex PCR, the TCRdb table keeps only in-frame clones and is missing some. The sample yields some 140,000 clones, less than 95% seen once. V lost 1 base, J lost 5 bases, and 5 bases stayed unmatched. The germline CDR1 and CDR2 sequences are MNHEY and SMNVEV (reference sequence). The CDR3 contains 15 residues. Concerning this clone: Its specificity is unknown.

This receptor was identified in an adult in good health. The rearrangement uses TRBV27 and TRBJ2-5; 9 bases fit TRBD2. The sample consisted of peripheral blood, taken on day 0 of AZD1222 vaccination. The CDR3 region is CASSLFLAGRETQYF. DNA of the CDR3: TGTGCCAGCAGTTTATTCCTAGCGGGGAGGGAGACCCAGTACTTC.